This T cell receptor (beta chain) derives from a study of patients and donors after allogeneic stem cell transplantation. TCRdb called the RT-PCR reads again in MiXCR, with one record for every CDR3 protein. There are about 87,000 distinct CDR3 sequences in the sample; just under 5% occur only once, and around 2.6% lies in the top ten. There are many counts of this clonotype. This TCR derives from a human donor who was either an allogeneic HSCT recipient or a stem cell or donor lymphocyte infusion donor (not recorded which). It is not recorded whose cells these are; they may come from a transplant donor. The sequenced sample was blood, either unsorted or a sorted T cell fraction (not recorded which).

This CDR3 is CSSRGLGEGEQFF. CDR3 sequence (DNA): TGCTCCTCCCGGGGGCTGGGAGAGGGAGAGCAGTTCTTC. The rearrangement joins TRBV5-1 to TRBJ2-1; the D call may be TRBD1 or TRBD2 (6 bases each). Germline V gives CDR1 SGHRS, CDR2 YFSETQ. The CDR3 consists of 13 residues.